Below are 15 T cell receptor beta chains sequenced from a single sample in a study of blood T cell repertoires in COVID-19. Sequencing used immunoSEQ multiplex PCR; TCRdb keeps in-frame clones, though not all of them. This sample has about 130,000 clones, with about 79% found just once. The sample taken for sequencing was peripheral blood. All receptors come from a woman aged 45-59 years with acute or convalescent COVID-19.

The chain has TRBV10-3 and TRBJ1-6; perhaps TRBD1 as D (6 bases). The CDR3 loop spans 14 amino acids. The ends were cut back, 5 bases at V and 7 bases at J, with 12 bases in the middle. CDR1 is ENHRY and CDR2 is SYGVKD in the germline V gene. CDR3 sequence reads: CAISYGTQNSPLHF. The DNA of the CDR3 is TGTGCCATCAGTTACGGGACACAGAATTCACCCCTCCACTTT.

This clone turned up a few times. The chain combines TRBV27 with TRBJ1-5; D call uncertain. This CDR3 has 13 amino acids. Germline V gene lookup returns CDR1 MNHEY and CDR2 SMNVEV (reference sequence). Trimming shortened V by 5 bases and J by 4 bases, and 9 bases separated the two germline ends. The CDR3, as DNA: TGTGCCAGCAGTAGGAACGGGAATCAGCCCCAGCATTTT. This encodes CASSRNGNQPQHF.

The chain recombines TRBV6-5 with TRBJ2-2; 7 bases map to TRBD1. The CDR3 consists of 14 residues. J lost 5 bases, V lost 10 bases, and 10 bases had no gene match. Germline V gives CDR1 MNHEY, CDR2 SVGAGI. The CDR3 spells CAIRGTERTGELFF. The CDR3 DNA sequence: TGTGCCATACGAGGGACAGAGAGAACCGGGGAGCTGTTTTTT.

About this clone itself: A much larger clonotype is one base distant, so this may be a read error. The chain links TRBV19 to TRBJ1-6; 7 bases fit TRBD1. V was clipped by 4 bases and J by 7 bases; unmatched bases: 1. The germline CDR1 and CDR2 sequences are LNHDA and SQIVND (reference sequence). The CDR3 loop spans 13 amino acids. Written as DNA, the CDR3 is TGTGCCAGTAGTACGACAGGGAATTCACCCCTCCACTTT. It yields the protein CASSTTGNSPLHF.

The CDR3 nucleotides read TGTGCCAGCAGTTTAGTTGGGACAGGGGGCGTTGGCTACACCTTC. Its translation: CASSLVGTGGVGYTF. The chain joins TRBV28 to TRBJ1-2; 12 bases match TRBD1. The CDR3 is 15 residues long. CDR1 MDHEN and CDR2 SYDVKM come from the germline V gene. V trimming: 2 bases; J trimming: 7 bases; junction bases outside the gene matches: 5.

The chain recombines TRBV5-1 with TRBJ1-3; 8 bases are shared with TRBD1. From germline, CDR1 is SGHRS and CDR2 YFSETQ. CDR3 length: 17 amino acids. V lost 1 base, J lost 4 bases, and 10 bases stayed unmatched. CDR3 sequence (DNA): TGCGCCAGCAGCTTGTATGGACAGGGAGTAGGAGGAAACACCATATATTTT. It specifies CASSLYGQGVGGNTIYF.

Of note for this clone: Compared with germline, one end of the junction differs, possibly owing to a read error. Other nucleotide sequences from this sample produce the same CDR3. The rearrangement joins TRBV9 to TRBJ2-1; weak D call: TRBD2 (7 bases). This CDR3 contains 16 residues. In germline, CDR1 is SGDLS, CDR2 YYNGEE. In nucleotides, the CDR3 is TGTGCCAGCAGTGTAGCGGCGGGGGCAGCATACAATGAGCAGTTCTTC. Encoded protein: CASSVAAGAAYNEQFF.

The chain links TRBV6-5 to TRBJ1-5; D is ambiguous. The CDR3 is 15 amino acids. Trimming took 6 bases from V and 10 from J, leaving 22 bases between them. The germline CDR1 and CDR2 sequences are MNHEY and SVGAGI. The CDR3 here is CASSDDPLGNSPQHF. The CDR3 DNA reads as TGTGCCAGCAGCGATGACCCGCTCGGGAATTCACCCCAGCATTTT.

The chain employs TRBV6-5 and TRBJ2-3; D is possibly TRBD2 (6 bases). The CDR3 loop spans 16 amino acids. Trimming left V 2 bases short and J 4 bases short, with 16 bases between. From germline, CDR1 is MNHEY and CDR2 SVGAGI. The CDR3 DNA follows: TGTGCCAGCAGTTACCGACCGACTAGTAGGGCAGATACGCAGTATTTT. The encoded protein is CASSYRPTSRADTQYF.

The CDR3 DNA is TGTGCCAGCAGTTTACTTTCCGGCAATCAGCCCCAGCATTTT. Translated: CASSLLSGNQPQHF. The V and J genes are TRBV27 and TRBJ1-5, with D uncertain. Germline-derived CDR1 and CDR2 are MNHEY and SMNVEV (reference sequence). This CDR3 comprises 14 residues. V lost 2 bases and J lost 2, with 7 bases in between.

The chain uses TRBV5-1 and TRBJ2-7, with D possibly TRBD2 on 5 matching bases. The CDR3 is 12 amino acids. Germline V CDR1 and CDR2: SGHRS, YFSETQ. The ends were cut back, 0 bases at V and 5 bases at J, with 6 bases in the middle. CDR3 bases: TGCGCCAGCAGCTTGGCCGGGAACGAGCAGTACTTC. Amino acid sequence: CASSLAGNEQYF.

This chain connects TRBV6-6 to TRBJ1-5; perhaps TRBD1 as D (6 bases). The germline V gene encodes CDR1 MNHNY and CDR2 SVGAGI (reference sequence). V was cut by 7 bases and J by 2 bases, with 15 bases left in between. The CDR3 extends over 15 amino acids. The DNA for the CDR3 is TGTGCCAGCACCGCAGGGGAGGGACGCAATCAGCCCCAGCATTTT. This sequence encodes CASTAGEGRNQPQHF.

This clone occurred once. This sequence joins TRBV2 and TRBJ1-2; D not resolved. Trimming cost V 8 bases and J 7 bases, with 14 bases left between them. The CDR3 consists of 12 residues. Germline V gene data show CDR1 as SNHLY and CDR2 as FYNNEI. CDR3 sequence reads: CASPESTRGYTF. As DNA, the CDR3 is TGTGCCAGCCCCGAAAGCACCCGTGGCTACACCTTC.

CDR3 nucleotides: TGTGCCAGCAGTCTGACAGATACGCAGTATTTT. Amino acid sequence: CASSLTDTQYF. The chain has TRBV12-3 or TRBV12-4 and TRBJ2-3; D unresolved. The CDR3 is 11 amino acids. V gave up 5 bases and J gave up 3 bases, with 3 bases separating them.

This clone appeared once. The chain carries TRBV14 and TRBJ1-6, with D perhaps matching TRBD1 (5 bases). V dropped 1 base and J dropped 5 bases, with 15 bases sitting between them. CDR1 is SGHDN and CDR2 is FVKESK in the germline V gene. The CDR3 covers 17 residues. The CDR3, as DNA: TGTGCCAGCAGCCAAGGGGCCAGGGCCGAGCATAATTCACCCCTCCACTTT. Protein: CASSQGARAEHNSPLHF.